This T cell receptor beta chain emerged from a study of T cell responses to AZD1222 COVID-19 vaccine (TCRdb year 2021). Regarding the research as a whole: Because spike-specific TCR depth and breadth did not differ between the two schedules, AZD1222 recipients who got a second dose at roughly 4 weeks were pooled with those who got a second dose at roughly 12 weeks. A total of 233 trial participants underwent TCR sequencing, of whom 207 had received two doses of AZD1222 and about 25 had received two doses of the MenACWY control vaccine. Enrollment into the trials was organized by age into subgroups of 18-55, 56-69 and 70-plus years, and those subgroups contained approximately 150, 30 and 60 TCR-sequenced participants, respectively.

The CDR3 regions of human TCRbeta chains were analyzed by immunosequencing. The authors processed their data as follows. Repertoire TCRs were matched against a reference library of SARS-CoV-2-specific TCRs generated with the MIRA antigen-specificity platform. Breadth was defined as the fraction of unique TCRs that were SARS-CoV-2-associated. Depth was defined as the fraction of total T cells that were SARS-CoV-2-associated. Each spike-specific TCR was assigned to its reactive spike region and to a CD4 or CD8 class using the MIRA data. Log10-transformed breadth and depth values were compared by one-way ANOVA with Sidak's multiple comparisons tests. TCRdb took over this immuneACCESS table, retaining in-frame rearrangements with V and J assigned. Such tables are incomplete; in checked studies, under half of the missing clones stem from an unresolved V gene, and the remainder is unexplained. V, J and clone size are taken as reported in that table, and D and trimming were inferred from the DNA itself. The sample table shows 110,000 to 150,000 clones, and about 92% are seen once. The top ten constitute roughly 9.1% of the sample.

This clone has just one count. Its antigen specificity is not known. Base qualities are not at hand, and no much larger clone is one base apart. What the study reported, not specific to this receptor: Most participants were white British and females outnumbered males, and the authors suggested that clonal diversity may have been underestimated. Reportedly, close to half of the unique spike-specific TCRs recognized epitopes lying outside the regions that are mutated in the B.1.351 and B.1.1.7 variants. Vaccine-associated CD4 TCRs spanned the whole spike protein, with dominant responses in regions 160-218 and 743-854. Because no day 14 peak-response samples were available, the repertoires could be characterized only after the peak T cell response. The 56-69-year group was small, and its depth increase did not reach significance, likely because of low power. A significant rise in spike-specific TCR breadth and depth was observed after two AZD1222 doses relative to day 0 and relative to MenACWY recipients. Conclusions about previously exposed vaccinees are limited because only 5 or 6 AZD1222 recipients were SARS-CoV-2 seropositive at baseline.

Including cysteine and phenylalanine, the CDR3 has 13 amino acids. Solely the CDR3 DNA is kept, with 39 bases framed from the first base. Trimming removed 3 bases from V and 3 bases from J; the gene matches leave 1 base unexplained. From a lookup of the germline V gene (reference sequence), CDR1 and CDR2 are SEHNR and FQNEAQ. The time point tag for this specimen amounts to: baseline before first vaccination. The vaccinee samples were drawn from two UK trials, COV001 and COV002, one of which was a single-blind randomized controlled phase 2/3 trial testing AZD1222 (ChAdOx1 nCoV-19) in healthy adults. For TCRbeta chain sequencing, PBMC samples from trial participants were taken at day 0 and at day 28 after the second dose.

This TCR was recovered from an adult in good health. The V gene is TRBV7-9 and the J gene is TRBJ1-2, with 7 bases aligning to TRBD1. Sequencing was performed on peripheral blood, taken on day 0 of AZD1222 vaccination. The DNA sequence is TGTGCCAGCAGCTTCGACAGGGACTATGGCTACACCTTC. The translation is CASSFDRDYGYTF.